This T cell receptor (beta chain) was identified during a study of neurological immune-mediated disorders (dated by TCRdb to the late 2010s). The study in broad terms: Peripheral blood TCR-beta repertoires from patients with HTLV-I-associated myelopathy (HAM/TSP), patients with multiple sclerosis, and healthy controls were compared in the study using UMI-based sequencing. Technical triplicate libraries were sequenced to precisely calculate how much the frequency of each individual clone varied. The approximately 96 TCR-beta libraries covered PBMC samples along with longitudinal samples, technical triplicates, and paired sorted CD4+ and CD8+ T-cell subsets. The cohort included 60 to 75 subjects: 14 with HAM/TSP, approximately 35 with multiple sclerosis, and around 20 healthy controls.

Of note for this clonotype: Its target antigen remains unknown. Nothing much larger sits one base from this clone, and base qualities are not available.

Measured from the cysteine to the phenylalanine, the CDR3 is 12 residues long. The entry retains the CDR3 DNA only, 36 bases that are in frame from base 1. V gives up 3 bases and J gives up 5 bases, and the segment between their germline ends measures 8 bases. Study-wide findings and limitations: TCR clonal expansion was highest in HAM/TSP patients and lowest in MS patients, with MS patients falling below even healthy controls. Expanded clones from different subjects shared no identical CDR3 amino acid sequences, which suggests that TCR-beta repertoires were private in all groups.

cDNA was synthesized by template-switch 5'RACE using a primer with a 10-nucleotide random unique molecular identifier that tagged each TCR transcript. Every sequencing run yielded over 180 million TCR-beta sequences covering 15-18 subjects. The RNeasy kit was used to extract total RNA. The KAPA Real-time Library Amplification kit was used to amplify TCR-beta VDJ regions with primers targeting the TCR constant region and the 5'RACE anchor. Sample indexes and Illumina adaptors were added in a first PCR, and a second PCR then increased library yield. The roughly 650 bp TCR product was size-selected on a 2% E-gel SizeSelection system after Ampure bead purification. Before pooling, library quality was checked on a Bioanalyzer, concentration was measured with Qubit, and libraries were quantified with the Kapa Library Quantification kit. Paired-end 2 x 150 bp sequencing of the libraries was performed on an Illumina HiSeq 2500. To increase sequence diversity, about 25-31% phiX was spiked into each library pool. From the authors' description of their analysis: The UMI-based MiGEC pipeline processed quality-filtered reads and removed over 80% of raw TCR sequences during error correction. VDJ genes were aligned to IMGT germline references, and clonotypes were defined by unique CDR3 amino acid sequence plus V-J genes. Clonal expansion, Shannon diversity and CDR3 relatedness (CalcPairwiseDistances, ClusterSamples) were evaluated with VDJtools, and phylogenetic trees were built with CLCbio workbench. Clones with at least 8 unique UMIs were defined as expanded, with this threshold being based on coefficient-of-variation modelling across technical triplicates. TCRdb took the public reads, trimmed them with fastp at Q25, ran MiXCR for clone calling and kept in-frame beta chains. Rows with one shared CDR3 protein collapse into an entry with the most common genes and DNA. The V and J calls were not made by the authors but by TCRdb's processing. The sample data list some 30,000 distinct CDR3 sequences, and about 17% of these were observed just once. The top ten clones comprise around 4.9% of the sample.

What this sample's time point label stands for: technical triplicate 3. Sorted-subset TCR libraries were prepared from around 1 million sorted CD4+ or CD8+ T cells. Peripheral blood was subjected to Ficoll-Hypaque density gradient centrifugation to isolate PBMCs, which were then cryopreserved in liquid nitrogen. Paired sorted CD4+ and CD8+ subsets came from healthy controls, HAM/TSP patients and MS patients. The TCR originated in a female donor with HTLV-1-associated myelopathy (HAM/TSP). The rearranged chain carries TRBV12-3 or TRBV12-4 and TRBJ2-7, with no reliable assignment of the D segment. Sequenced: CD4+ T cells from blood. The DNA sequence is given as TGTGCCAGCAGTTTCTGGATTAACGAGCAGTACTTC. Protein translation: CASSFWINEQYF.